This entry concerns a single TCR beta chain. Its specificity is not known. In the PCR, 60 Vbeta and 13 Jbeta primers were used. Produced via immunoSEQ multiplex PCR; TCRdb's table is partial and in-frame only. This sample has roughly 200,000 clones, with approximately 85% found just once. The sample originates from a study of cytomegalovirus exposure and HLA in healthy donors. Study overall: From HLA-typed donors, an early data release held 70 million to 95 million unique TCRs.

The CDR3 contains 15 residues. Germline V CDR1 and CDR2: KGHSH, LQKENI. Unmatched junction bases numbered 4, after V lost 0 bases and J lost 7 bases. Whole-study findings and limits: Reportedly, diagnosis of cytomegalovirus status by the classifier showed high specificity and sensitivity.

The specimen was PBMCs. The sequence was obtained from a woman between 50 and 59 years old in good health and CMV-seronegative. The rearrangement links TRBV18 to TRBJ1-5, with 9 bases lining up with TRBD1. CDR3 protein: CASSPPGQGGQPQHF. The CDR3, as DNA: TGTGCCAGCTCACCACCGGGACAGGGCGGGCAGCCCCAGCATTTT.